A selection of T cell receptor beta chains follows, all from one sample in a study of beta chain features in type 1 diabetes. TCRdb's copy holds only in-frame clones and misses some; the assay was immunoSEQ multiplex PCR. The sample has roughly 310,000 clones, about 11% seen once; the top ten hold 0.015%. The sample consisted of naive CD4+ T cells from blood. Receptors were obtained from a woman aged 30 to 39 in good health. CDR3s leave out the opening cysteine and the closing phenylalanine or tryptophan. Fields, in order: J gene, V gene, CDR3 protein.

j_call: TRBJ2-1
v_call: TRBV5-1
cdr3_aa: ASSLAPREWSVNEQF

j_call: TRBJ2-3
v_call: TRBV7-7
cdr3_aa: ASSWTSGSADTQY

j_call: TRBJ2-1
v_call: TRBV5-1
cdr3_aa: ASSWTSGAYNEQF

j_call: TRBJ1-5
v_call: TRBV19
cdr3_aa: ASSIAGTRFNQPQH

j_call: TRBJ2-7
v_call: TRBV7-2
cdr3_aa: ASSSTSGASYEQY

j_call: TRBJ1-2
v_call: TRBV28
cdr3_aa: ASSPSGDRIYGYT

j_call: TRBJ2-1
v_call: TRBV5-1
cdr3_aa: ASSKGVGNEQF

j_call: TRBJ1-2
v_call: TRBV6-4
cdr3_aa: ASSPTGTNYGYT

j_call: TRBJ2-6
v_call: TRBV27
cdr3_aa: ASSLILSGANVLT

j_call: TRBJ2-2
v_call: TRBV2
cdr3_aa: ASRGLVAGELF

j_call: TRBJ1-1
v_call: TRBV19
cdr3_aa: ASSIAGGLNTEAF

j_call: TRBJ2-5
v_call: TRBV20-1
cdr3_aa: SARQETQY

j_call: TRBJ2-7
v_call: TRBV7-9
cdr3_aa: ASSFGGPGYEQY

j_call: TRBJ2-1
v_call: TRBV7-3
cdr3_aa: ASSSTSVHEQF

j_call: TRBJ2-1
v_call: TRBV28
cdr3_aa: ASSLDGVNNEQF

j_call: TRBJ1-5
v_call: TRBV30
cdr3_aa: AWSVRGYNQPQH

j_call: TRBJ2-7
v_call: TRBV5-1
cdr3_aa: ASSLGQGEIYEQY

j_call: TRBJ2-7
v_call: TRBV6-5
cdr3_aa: ASRKAGSYEQY

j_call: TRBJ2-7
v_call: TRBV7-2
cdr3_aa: ASSPGGQGGYEQY

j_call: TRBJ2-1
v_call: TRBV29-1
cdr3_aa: SGGGQVNEQF

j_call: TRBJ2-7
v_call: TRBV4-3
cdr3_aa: ASSQDGGMGFGEQY

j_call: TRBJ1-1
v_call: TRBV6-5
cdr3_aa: ASSYSDKNTEAF

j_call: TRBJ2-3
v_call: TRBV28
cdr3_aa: ASSPLGTSGTDTQY

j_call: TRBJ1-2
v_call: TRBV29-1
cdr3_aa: SVVTGDHYGYT

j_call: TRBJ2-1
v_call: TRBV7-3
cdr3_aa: ASASGRAPNEQF

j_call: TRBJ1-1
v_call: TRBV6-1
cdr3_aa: ASSERVTGLRTEAF

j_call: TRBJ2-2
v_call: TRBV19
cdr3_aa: ASSGGPTTNTGELF

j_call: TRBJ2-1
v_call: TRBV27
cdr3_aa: ASSFRLAGSNEQF

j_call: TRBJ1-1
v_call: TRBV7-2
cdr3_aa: ASSLTGEGGTEAF

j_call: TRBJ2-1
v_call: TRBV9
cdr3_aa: ASSVEGTGANSYNEQF

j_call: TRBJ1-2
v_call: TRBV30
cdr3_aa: AWSDGTQANYGYT

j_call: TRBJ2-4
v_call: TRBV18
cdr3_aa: ASSERDRGGGNIQY

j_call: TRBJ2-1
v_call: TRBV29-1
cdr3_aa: SVGVGTSGYNEQF

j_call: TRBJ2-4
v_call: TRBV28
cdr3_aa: ASSPTPSGSGKNIQY

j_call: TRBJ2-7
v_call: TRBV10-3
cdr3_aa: AISGQSYEQY

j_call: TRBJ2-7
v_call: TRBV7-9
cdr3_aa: ASSFGGPYEQY

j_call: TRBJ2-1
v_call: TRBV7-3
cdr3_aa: ASSLTSGDYNEQF

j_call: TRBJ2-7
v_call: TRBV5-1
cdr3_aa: ASTPGTGAYEQY

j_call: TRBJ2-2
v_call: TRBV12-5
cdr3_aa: ASGNSGSTGELF

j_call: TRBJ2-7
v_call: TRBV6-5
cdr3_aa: ASSTPGGGTYEQY

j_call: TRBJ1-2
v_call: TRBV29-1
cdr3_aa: SVEEGRGYGYT

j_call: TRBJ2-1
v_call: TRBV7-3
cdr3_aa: ASSLPLTSGRGNEQF

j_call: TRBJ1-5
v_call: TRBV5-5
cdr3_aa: ASSNVDNQPQH

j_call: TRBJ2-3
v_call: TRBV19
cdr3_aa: ASSLGRTQY

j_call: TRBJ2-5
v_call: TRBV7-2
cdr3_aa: ASSLELETQY

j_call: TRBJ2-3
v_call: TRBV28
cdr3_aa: ASSPPGSASSTDTQY

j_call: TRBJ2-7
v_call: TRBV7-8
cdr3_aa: ASSLGGQGRREQY

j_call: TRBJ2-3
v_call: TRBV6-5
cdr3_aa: ASSYLAGSTSVQY

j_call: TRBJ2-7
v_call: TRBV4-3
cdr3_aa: ASSQGSTAVGEQY

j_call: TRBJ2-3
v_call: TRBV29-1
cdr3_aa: SAGGLAGVTDTQY

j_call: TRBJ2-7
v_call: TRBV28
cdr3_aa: ASRLGQGRSYEQY

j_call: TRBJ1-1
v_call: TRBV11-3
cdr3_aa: ASSRTGPTEAF

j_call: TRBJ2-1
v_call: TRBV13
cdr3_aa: ASSRRQGRNYNEQF